This T cell receptor beta chain derives from a study of blood T cell repertoires in COVID-19. Sequencing was performed with immunoSEQ multiplex PCR; in TCRdb, only in-frame clones are kept and a portion is missing. This sample yields around 270,000 clones, of which approximately 85% are seen a single time; 0.7% to 0.9% belongs to the top ten. Trimming took 7 bases from V and 7 from J, leaving 17 bases between them. From germline, CDR1 is MDHEN and CDR2 SYDVKM. This CDR3 is 13 amino acids long. The receptor was derived from a human donor with COVID-19, enrolled during active disease. The donor label of this sample is uncertain. The sample comprised peripheral blood. The rearrangement joins TRBV28 to TRBJ2-7, with TRBD1 as a possible D gene (6 bases). CDR3 protein: CASNLAQGWEQYF. CDR3 DNA sequence: TGTGCCAGCAACTTAGCGCAGGGGTGGGAGCAGTACTTC.